These 7 T cell receptor beta chains were all obtained from the same sample, sequenced in a study of cytomegalovirus exposure and HLA in healthy donors. 13 Jbeta primers and 60 Vbeta primers were used for the PCR. Some clones are missing from TCRdb's copy, which holds only in-frame ones; the method was immunoSEQ multiplex PCR. The sample records about 150,000 clones, roughly 74% being singletons. The source material was PBMCs. The origin of the receptors is a man aged 18 to 30 in good health and CMV-seronegative.

The chain is built from TRBV2 and TRBJ2-5; 9 bases line up with TRBD1. Looked up from germline, CDR1 is SNHLY and CDR2 is FYNNEI. There are 13 residues in the CDR3. V gave up 6 bases and J gave up 5 bases; unmatched junction bases: 4. The CDR3 DNA follows: TGTGCCAGCAGCCGGGACAGGGTGGAGACCCAGTACTTC. As protein: CASSRDRVETQYF.

A few counts support this clone. Written as DNA, the CDR3 is TGTGCCAGTAGTTCGCAGATTAATTCACCCCTCCACTTT. This translates into CASSSQINSPLHF. J is TRBJ1-6 and V is TRBV19; D is uncertain. Per the germline V gene, CDR1 is LNHDA and CDR2 is SQIVND (reference sequence). Deletions cut 5 bases from V and 6 bases from J, with 8 bases between. The CDR3 extends over 13 amino acids.

The V call is TRBV10-3, the J call TRBJ2-7; D possibly uses TRBD1 or TRBD2 (5 bases each). This CDR3 spans 19 amino acids. V gave up 0 bases and J gave up 7 bases, with 28 bases separating them. Looked up from germline, CDR1 is ENHRY and CDR2 is SYGVKD. CDR3 bases: TGTGCCATCAGTGAGTCGCGAGGGCAGGGTAGTACTCCGAGCCGGGAGCAGTACGTC. Its translation is CAISESRGQGSTPSREQYV.

This clone was observed a few times. The V gene is TRBV2, the J gene TRBJ2-3; 7 nucleotides line up with TRBD2. Trimming at V came to 4 bases and at J to 0 bases, leaving 4 bases not matched to a gene. Germline CDR1 SNHLY, CDR2 FYNNEI. This CDR3 has 15 amino acids. In DNA, the CDR3 is TGTGCCAGCAGTGGGATCGGGGGGAGCACAGATACGCAGTATTTT. It yields the protein CASSGIGGSTDTQYF.

The rearrangement links TRBV5-4 to TRBJ2-7; D is undetermined. Trimming took 6 bases from V and 2 from J, leaving 12 bases between them. CDR1 and CDR2 (germline): SGHNT, YYREEE (reference sequence). CDR3 length equals 13 residues. Here the CDR3 DNA reads TGTGCCAGCACCCTAGACGGTACCTACGAGCAGTACTTC. Amino acids: CASTLDGTYEQYF.

This sequence joins TRBV6-4 and TRBJ2-5; 7 nucleotides agree with TRBD2. V lost 6 bases to trimming and J lost 0 bases; unmatched junction nucleotides: 7. There are 15 residues in the CDR3. Germline values: CDR1 MRHNA, CDR2 SNTAGT. CDR3 bases: TGTGCCAGCAGCCCTACCAGCGGGGACCAAGAGACCCAGTACTTC. Its protein product is CASSPTSGDQETQYF.

This chain uses TRBV4-2 with TRBJ2-1, with 7 bases that match TRBD2. The J segment lost 8 bases and the V segment lost 4 bases, leaving 14 bases of the junction unmatched. Germline assignment: CDR1 LGHNA and CDR2 YNFKEQ. There are 16 residues in the CDR3. CDR3 residues: CASSPSGAGLGDEQFF. Written as DNA, the CDR3 is TGTGCCAGCAGCCCCTCTGGAGCGGGGCTTGGCGATGAGCAGTTCTTC.